This is a list of T cell receptor beta chains from one sample in a study of cytotoxic CD8 clonotypes in ibrutinib-treated CLL. The table came from immunoSEQ multiplex PCR; TCRdb's copy has only in-frame clones and leaves some out. The sample contains 250,000 to 350,000 clones, roughly three quarters of which appear only once. Specimen: PBMCs, collected at disease progression, from a patient treated with ibrutinib. These receptors all stem from a human donor with chronic lymphocytic leukemia. Each CDR3 is given without its conserved first and last residue. The order of the fields is J gene, D gene, CDR3 length, V gene, CDR3 protein. The D gene is left open where the match is weak.

J: TRBJ2-1
D: -
length: 13
V: TRBV5-4
CDR3: ASSLAVGIYNEQF

J: TRBJ2-7
D: -
length: 11
V: TRBV11-3
CDR3: ASSLDEGYEQY

J: TRBJ2-7
D: TRBD1
length: 12
V: TRBV28
CDR3: ASSLGQGSYEQY

J: TRBJ2-5
D: -
length: 10
V: TRBV6-1
CDR3: ASRHLTETQY

J: TRBJ2-5
D: -
length: 8
V: TRBV29-1
CDR3: SVGEETQY

J: TRBJ1-1
D: TRBD1
length: 10
V: TRBV19
CDR3: ASSIAGQEAF

J: TRBJ2-2
D: TRBD1
length: 13
V: TRBV5-1
CDR3: ASTKDRGRAGELF

J: TRBJ1-6
D: -
length: 13
V: TRBV7-2
CDR3: ASSLLRGGDSPLH

J: TRBJ1-2
D: TRBD1
length: 13
V: TRBV5-4
CDR3: ASSFARQGPYGYT

J: TRBJ2-7
D: TRBD1
length: 12
V: TRBV10-3
CDR3: AIDPEGQVAEQY

J: TRBJ1-2
D: -
length: 11
V: TRBV2
CDR3: ASSPTQGPGYT

J: TRBJ1-4
D: -
length: 14
V: TRBV5-1
CDR3: ASSLEMGRGVEKLF

J: TRBJ2-7
D: -
length: 9
V: TRBV5-1
CDR3: ASSSPYEQY

J: TRBJ2-2
D: -
length: 13
V: TRBV5-1
CDR3: ASSLRVGDSGELF

J: TRBJ2-3
D: -
length: 12
V: TRBV11-2
CDR3: ASRIRGGTDTQY

J: TRBJ2-4
D: -
length: 14
V: TRBV9
CDR3: ASSVGGALAKNIQY

J: TRBJ2-7
D: TRBD1
length: 13
V: TRBV4-3
CDR3: ASSQDPRGRYEQY

J: TRBJ1-4
D: -
length: 12
V: TRBV7-9
CDR3: ASAGAATNEKLF

J: TRBJ2-3
D: -
length: 11
V: TRBV29-1
CDR3: SVEDRGWYTQY

J: TRBJ2-7
D: -
length: 9
V: TRBV15
CDR3: ATSRESEQY

J: TRBJ1-4
D: -
length: 12
V: TRBV28
CDR3: ASSSTGTDEKLF

J: TRBJ2-1
D: TRBD2
length: 13
V: TRBV7-2
CDR3: ASSRGLAGGFEQF

J: TRBJ2-3
D: -
length: 14
V: TRBV7-2
CDR3: ASSLGVPGRADTQY

J: TRBJ2-3
D: -
length: 12
V: TRBV5-6
CDR3: ASSFAGPTDTQY

J: TRBJ2-7
D: -
length: 13
V: TRBV4-1
CDR3: ASSQDRQDLREQY

J: TRBJ1-3
D: -
length: 11
V: TRBV25-1
CDR3: ASSVPAGNTIY

J: TRBJ2-2
D: TRBD2
length: 15
V: TRBV5-1
CDR3: ASSSRTSGKNTGELF

J: TRBJ2-3
D: -
length: 12
V: TRBV21-1
CDR3: ASNPTVAADTQY

J: TRBJ1-4
D: -
length: 12
V: TRBV19
CDR3: ASSILTGTEKLF

J: TRBJ2-1
D: -
length: 11
V: TRBV4-1
CDR3: ASSQIEANEQF

J: TRBJ1-2
D: -
length: 13
V: TRBV2
CDR3: ASTTGDLTNYGYT

J: TRBJ2-7
D: -
length: 10
V: TRBV19
CDR3: APPGAYYEQY

J: TRBJ2-2
D: -
length: 14
V: TRBV7-6
CDR3: ASSLVTGQTTGELF